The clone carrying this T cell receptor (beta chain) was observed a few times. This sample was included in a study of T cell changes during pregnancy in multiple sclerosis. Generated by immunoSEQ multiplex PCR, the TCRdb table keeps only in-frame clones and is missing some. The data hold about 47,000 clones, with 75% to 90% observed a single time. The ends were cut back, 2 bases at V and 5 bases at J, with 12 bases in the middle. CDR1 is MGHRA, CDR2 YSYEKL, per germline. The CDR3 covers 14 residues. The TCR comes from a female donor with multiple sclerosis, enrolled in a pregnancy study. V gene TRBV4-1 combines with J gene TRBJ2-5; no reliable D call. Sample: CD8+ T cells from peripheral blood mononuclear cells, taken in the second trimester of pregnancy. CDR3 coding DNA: TGCGCCAGCAGCCAAATAGAATTTACGGAGACCCAGTACTTC. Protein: CASSQIEFTETQYF.